Shown below are 26 T cell receptor beta chains from a single sample sequenced in a study of cytomegalovirus exposure and HLA in healthy donors. PCR employed 60 Vbeta and 13 Jbeta primers. Data came from immunoSEQ multiplex PCR; TCRdb stores just in-frame clones and leaves some out. The table records about 130,000 clones, 70% to 80% of them present only once. The source material was PBMCs. The receptors stem from a female donor in good health and CMV-seronegative.

The chain couples TRBV7-8 to TRBJ2-7; 10 bases fit TRBD1. The CDR3 runs to 15 residues. The germline V gene encodes CDR1 SGHVS and CDR2 FQNEAQ. Germline trimming cut 5 bases from V and 5 bases from J; bases unmatched to any gene: 9. The CDR3 protein is CASSPGQGRSHEQYF. The CDR3 DNA reads as TGTGCCAGCAGCCCGGGACAGGGGAGGTCCCACGAGCAGTACTTC.

This sequence joins TRBV5-1 and TRBJ2-5; 7 positions match TRBD2. This CDR3 spans 16 amino acids. V lost 4 bases and J lost 2; bases outside the gene matches: 11. The germline V gene encodes CDR1 SGHRS and CDR2 YFSETQ. The chain's CDR3 is CASSPPGASGQETQYF. CDR3 bases: TGCGCCAGCAGCCCTCCTGGGGCTAGCGGACAAGAGACCCAGTACTTC.

The chain joins TRBV28 to TRBJ2-3, with 7 bases that match TRBD1. Per germline, CDR1 MDHEN and CDR2 SYDVKM. This CDR3 is built from 14 residues. The V gene end was trimmed by 3 bases and the J gene end by 2 bases; junction bases not matched to a gene: 2. CDR3 loop: CASSLTGSTDTQYF. CDR3 in DNA: TGTGCCAGCAGTTTGACAGGGTCCACAGATACGCAGTATTTT. Based on the CDR3 plus reference TRBV28 and TRBJ2-3, the full variable domain is DVKVTQSSRYLVKRTGEKVFLECVQDMDHENMFWYRQDPGLGLRLIYFSYDVKMKEKGDIPEGYSVSREKKERFSLILESASTNQTSMYLCASSLTGSTDTQYFGPGTRLTVL.

V usage is TRBV5-1 and J usage is TRBJ2-3; D not resolved. V was clipped by 5 bases and J by 0 bases, with 7 bases between them. Germline loops: CDR1 SGHRS, CDR2 YFSETQ. The CDR3 has 13 amino acids. The CDR3 sequence: CASRPTSTDTQYF. The DNA for the CDR3 is TGCGCCAGCAGACCGACTAGCACAGATACGCAGTATTTT.

The table lists this clone with a count of one. The chain is built from TRBV5-1 and TRBJ1-1; tentative D call: TRBD1 (6 bases). The germline V and J ends were trimmed by 4 bases and 0 bases, with 10 bases remaining between them. There are 14 residues in the CDR3. The germline V gene encodes CDR1 SGHRS and CDR2 YFSETQ. The CDR3 loop reads CASSRQEMNTEAFF. The CDR3 DNA is TGCGCCAGCAGCCGACAGGAGATGAACACTGAAGCTTTCTTT.

The chain employs TRBV10-3 and TRBJ2-6; TRBD1 agrees at 10 bases. There are 21 residues in the CDR3. V dropped 5 bases and J dropped 0; count of bases not matched to a gene: 16. Per germline, CDR1 ENHRY and CDR2 SYGVKD. CDR3 sequence: CAISINKAGTGESSGANVLTF. For the CDR3, the DNA is TGTGCCATCAGTATAAACAAAGCCGGGACAGGGGAATCCTCTGGGGCCAACGTCCTGACTTTC.

V gene TRBV5-1 combines with J gene TRBJ2-2; tentatively, D is TRBD1 (5 bases). Germline CDR1 and CDR2: SGHRS and YFSETQ. Between the trimmed V and J ends, which lost 4 bases and 7 bases, there was a span of 14 bases. The CDR3 runs 14 residues. CDR3 DNA sequence: TGCGCCAGCAGCCCGCAGGGTTTTAACGGGGAGCTGTTTTTT. It is translated as CASSPQGFNGELFF.

This sequence joins TRBV7-7 and TRBJ1-1; D is possibly TRBD1 (5 bases). The CDR3 has 13 residues. V dropped 5 bases and J dropped 1 base, with 8 bases sitting between them. Per germline, CDR1 SSHAT and CDR2 FNYEAQ (reference sequence). The CDR3, as DNA: TGTGCCAGCAGCCGCAGGGAGAACACTGAAGCTTTCTTT. Translated: CASSRRENTEAFF. The variable domain in full, completed from reference TRBV7-7 and TRBJ1-1, reads GAGVSQSPRYKVTKRGQDVTLRCDPISSHATLYWYQQALGQGPEFLTYFNYEAQPDKSGLPSDRFSAERPEGSISTLTIQRTEQRDSAMYRCASSRRENTEAFFGQGTRLTVV.

This sequence joins TRBV28 and TRBJ1-2, with 8 bases aligning to TRBD1. Trimming took 2 bases from V and 3 from J; bases not matched to a gene: 5. There are 15 residues in the CDR3. Per germline, CDR1 MDHEN and CDR2 SYDVKM. The CDR3 DNA is TGTGCCAGCAGTTTAGAGGCAGGGGGCGACTATGGCTACACCTTC. Protein product: CASSLEAGGDYGYTF.

V gene TRBV5-6 combines with J gene TRBJ1-5, with 8 bases aligning to TRBD1. The CDR3 is 14 residues long. The V segment lost 4 bases and the J segment 2 bases; nucleotides outside the gene matches: 2. The germline V gene encodes CDR1 SGHDT and CDR2 YYEEEE. CDR3 residues: CASSVTGGNQPQHF. The CDR3 DNA is TGTGCCAGCAGCGTGACAGGGGGCAATCAGCCCCAGCATTTT. The variable domain in full, with the rest retrieved from reference TRBV5-6 and TRBJ1-5, is DAGVTQSPTHLIKTRGQQVTLRCSPKSGHDTVSWYQQALGQGPQFIFQYYEEEERQRGNFPDRFSGHQFPNYSSELNVNALLLGDSALYLCASSVTGGNQPQHFGDGTRLSIL.

The chain recombines TRBV28 with TRBJ2-7; TRBD2 matches 7 bases. V lost 6 bases and J lost 4; bases outside the gene matches: 9. Germline V CDR1 and CDR2: MDHEN, SYDVKM. This CDR3 has 14 amino acids. CDR3: CASRGGGRGYEQYF. The CDR3 DNA reads as TGTGCCAGCAGGGGTGGTGGGAGGGGTTACGAGCAGTACTTC.

The chain couples TRBV2 to TRBJ1-4, with D possibly matching TRBD1 (5 bases). Germline CDR1 SNHLY, CDR2 FYNNEI. Trimming shortened V by 3 bases and J by 11 bases, and 16 bases separated the two germline ends. CDR3 length: 14 amino acids. DNA for the CDR3: TGTGCCAGCAGTGACAGGGAAGTTGAAGAGAAACTGTTTTTT. This gives the protein CASSDREVEEKLFF.

The V gene is TRBV19, the J gene TRBJ1-2; D may be TRBD1 (6 bases). CDR1 is LNHDA, CDR2 SQIVND, per germline (reference sequence). Trimming pared 9 bases from V and 6 bases from J, leaving 17 bases between. There are 13 residues in the CDR3. CDR3 DNA: TGTGCCAGCAGACAGGTTTCACTTGATGGCTACACCTTC. It is translated as CASRQVSLDGYTF. The full variable domain, in which reference TRBV19 and TRBJ1-2 provide the parts outside the CDR3, is DGGITQSPKYLFRKEGQNVTLSCEQNLNHDAMYWYRQDPGQGLRLIYYSQIVNDFQKGDIAEGYSVSREKKESFPLTVTSAQKNPTAFYLCASRQVSLDGYTFGSGTRLTVV.

This chain links TRBV28 with TRBJ2-7; the match to TRBD2 covers 10 bases. J was trimmed by 4 bases and V by 4 bases; bases with no gene match: 7. Germline-derived CDR1 and CDR2 are MDHEN and SYDVKM. CDR3 length: 15 residues. The CDR3 reads CASSSRASGGYEQYF. The CDR3, as DNA: TGTGCCAGCAGTTCCCGGGCTAGCGGGGGTTACGAGCAGTACTTC.

This clone was picked up one time. The chain joins TRBV6-1 to TRBJ2-1; 13 bases align to TRBD2. The CDR3 totals 15 residues. The germline V gene has CDR1 MNHNS and CDR2 SASEGT. The J segment lost 4 bases and the V segment lost 6 bases, leaving 3 bases of the junction unmatched. The CDR3 spells CASRLAGGLYNEQFF. CDR3 nucleotides: TGTGCCAGCAGACTAGCGGGAGGGCTGTACAATGAGCAGTTCTTC.

The chain couples TRBV11-3 to TRBJ2-7; 7 nucleotides agree with TRBD2. After removal of 3 bases from V and 0 bases from J, the junction contained 2 bases not matched to a gene. This CDR3 contains 14 residues. Per the germline V gene, CDR1 is SGHNT and CDR2 is YENEEA. This CDR3 is CASSLSGDSYEQYF. The CDR3 nucleotides read TGTGCCAGCAGCTTGAGCGGGGACTCCTACGAGCAGTACTTC. Full variable domain (rest looked up from reference TRBV11-3 and TRBJ2-7): EAGVVQSPRYKIIEKKQPVAFWCNPISGHNTLYWYLQNLGQGPELLIRYENEEAVDDSQLPKDRFSAERLKGVDSTLKIQPAELGDSAVYLCASSLSGDSYEQYFGPGTRLTVT.

This chain uses TRBV9 with TRBJ1-2, with TRBD1 matching 8 bases. Germline V gives CDR1 SGDLS, CDR2 YYNGEE. V shed 0 bases, J shed 7 bases, and the junction held 5 bases outside the gene matches. The CDR3 loop spans 14 amino acids. CDR3 in amino acids: CASSVGGTGSGYTF. CDR3 bases: TGTGCCAGCAGCGTAGGAGGGACAGGTAGTGGCTACACCTTC.

The chain recombines TRBV6-5 with TRBJ2-7, with 10 bases fitting TRBD1. J lost 4 bases, V lost 5 bases, and 5 bases had no gene match. The length of the CDR3 is 14 residues. The germline gives CDR1 MNHEY, CDR2 SVGAGI. For the CDR3, the DNA is TGTGCCAGCAGTACCGGGACAGGGGCTTACGAGCAGTACTTC. Translating it yields CASSTGTGAYEQYF.

This clone showed up just a few times. This may come from a read error, since a much larger clone is one base off. CDR3: CASSLTGNTEAFF. In DNA, the CDR3 is TGTGCCAGCAGCTTGACAGGTAACACTGAAGCTTTCTTT. V gene TRBV11-2 combines with J gene TRBJ1-1; TRBD1 might be the D (6 bases). The CDR3 sequence is 13 residues long. Germline V gene lookup returns CDR1 SGHAT and CDR2 FQNNGV. V shed 3 bases and J shed 2 bases, with 7 bases lying between them.

The chain links TRBV12-5 to TRBJ2-1; 13 positions match TRBD2. Germline CDR1 LGHNT, CDR2 FRNRAP. This CDR3 comprises 18 residues. V lost 0 bases and J lost 7; bases outside the gene matches: 9. CDR3 amino acids: CASGLVYDGTSGTNEQFF. CDR3 sequence (DNA): TGTGCTAGTGGTTTGGTATATGACGGGACTAGCGGGACAAATGAGCAGTTCTTC.

The chain joins TRBV28 to TRBJ2-3, with 15 positions matching TRBD2. Germline values: CDR1 MDHEN, CDR2 SYDVKM. The J segment lost 0 bases and the V segment lost 2 bases, leaving 12 bases of the junction unmatched. The CDR3 consists of 21 residues. The CDR3 DNA reads as TGTGCCAGCAGTTTACGAGGAGGGACTAGCGGGAGGCCGAGGAGCACAGATACGCAGTATTTT. It is translated as CASSLRGGTSGRPRSTDTQYF.

The chain links TRBV6-5 to TRBJ2-1; D unclear. Per the germline V gene, CDR1 is MNHEY and CDR2 is SVGAGI. CDR3 length: 11 residues. Trimming took 2 bases from V and 9 from J, leaving 5 bases between them. The CDR3 DNA is TGTGCCAGCAGTTACGCAGGTGAGCAGTTCTTC. Its protein product is CASSYAGEQFF.

This clone was detected a few times. This chain connects TRBV4-1 to TRBJ1-4; tentative D call: TRBD1 (5 bases). V was cut by 4 bases and J by 6 bases, with 24 bases left in between. This CDR3 region has 18 residues. Germline CDR1 MGHRA, CDR2 YSYEKL. The CDR3 nucleotides read TGCGCCAGCAGCCGACAAGGGGTAGGGCCTGGCATGGATGAAAAACTGTTTTTT. Its translation: CASSRQGVGPGMDEKLFF.

This sequence joins TRBV11-3 and TRBJ1-1; D is unresolved. The CDR3 contains 14 residues. Trimming cost V 2 bases and J 1 base, with 8 bases left between them. Germline V lookup: CDR1 SGHNT, CDR2 YENEEA. For the CDR3, the DNA is TGTGCCAGCAGCTTAAGTGGGCAGAACACTGAAGCTTTCTTT. Translation: CASSLSGQNTEAFF.

The J gene is TRBJ2-3, the V gene TRBV4-1; 9 positions match TRBD2. The CDR3 covers 19 residues. Germline values: CDR1 MGHRA, CDR2 YSYEKL. The junction had 13 bases not matched to a gene; V was cut back by 3 bases and J by 0 bases. In nucleotides, the CDR3 is TGCGCCAGCAGCCACACGGGAGGGGGTAGCGGGAGTAGCACAGATACGCAGTATTTT. It specifies CASSHTGGGSGSSTDTQYF.

This clone has only one observation. The chain has TRBV10-3 and TRBJ2-5; 8 bases map to TRBD2. The CDR3 has 15 amino acids. J was trimmed by 5 bases and V by 4 bases; bases with no gene match: 9. Germline V lookup: CDR1 ENHRY, CDR2 SYGVKD. The CDR3 sequence is CAISATGTSRETQYF. In DNA, the CDR3 is TGTGCCATCAGTGCCACCGGGACTAGTCGCGAGACCCAGTACTTC.